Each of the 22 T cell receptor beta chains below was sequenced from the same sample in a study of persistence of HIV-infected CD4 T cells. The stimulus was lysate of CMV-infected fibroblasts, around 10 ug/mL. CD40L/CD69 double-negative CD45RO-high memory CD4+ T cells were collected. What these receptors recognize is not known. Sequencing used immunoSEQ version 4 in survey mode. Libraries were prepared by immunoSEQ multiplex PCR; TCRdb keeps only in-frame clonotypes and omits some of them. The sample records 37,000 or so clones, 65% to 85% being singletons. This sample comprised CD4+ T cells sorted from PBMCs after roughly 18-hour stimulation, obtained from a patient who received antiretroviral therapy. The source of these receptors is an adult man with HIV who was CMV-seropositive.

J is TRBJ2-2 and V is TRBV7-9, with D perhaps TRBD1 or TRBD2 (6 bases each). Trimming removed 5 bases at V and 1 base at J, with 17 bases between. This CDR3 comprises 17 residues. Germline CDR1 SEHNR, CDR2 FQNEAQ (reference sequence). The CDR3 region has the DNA TGTGCCAGCAGCCCCGGGTTGGGGGGCCAGAACACCGGGGAGCTGTTTTTT. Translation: CASSPGLGGQNTGELFF.

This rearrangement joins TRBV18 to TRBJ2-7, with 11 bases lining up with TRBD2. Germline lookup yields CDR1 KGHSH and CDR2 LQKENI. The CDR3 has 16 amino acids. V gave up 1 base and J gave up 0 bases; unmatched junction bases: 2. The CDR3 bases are TGTGCCAGCTCACCACGGCTAGCGGGGGGCTCCTACGAGCAGTACTTC. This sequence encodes CASSPRLAGGSYEQYF.

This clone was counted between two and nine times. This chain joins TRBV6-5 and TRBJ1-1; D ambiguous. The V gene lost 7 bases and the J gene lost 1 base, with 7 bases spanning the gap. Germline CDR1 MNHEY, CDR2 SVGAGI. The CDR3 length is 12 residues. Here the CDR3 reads CASIQTNTEAFF. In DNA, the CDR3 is TGTGCCAGCATTCAGACGAACACTGAAGCTTTCTTT.

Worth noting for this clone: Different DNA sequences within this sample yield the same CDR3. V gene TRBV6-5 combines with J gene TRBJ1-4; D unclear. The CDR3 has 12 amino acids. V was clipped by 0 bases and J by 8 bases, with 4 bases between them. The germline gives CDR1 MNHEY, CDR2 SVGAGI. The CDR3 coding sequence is TGTGCCAGCAGTTACTCAGGGGAAAAACTGTTTTTT. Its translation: CASSYSGEKLFF.

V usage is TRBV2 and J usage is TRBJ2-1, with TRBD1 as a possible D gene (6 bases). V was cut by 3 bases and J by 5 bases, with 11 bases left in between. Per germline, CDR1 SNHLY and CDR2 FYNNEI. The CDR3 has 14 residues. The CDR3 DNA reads TGTGCCAGCAGTGAGAACAGGGCCAACAATGAGCAGTTCTTC. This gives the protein CASSENRANNEQFF.

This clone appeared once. The CDR3 DNA reads as TGTGCCAGCAGCACACTTCAGGGATTTATCACTGAAGCTTTCTTT. Its translation is CASSTLQGFITEAFF. The V call is TRBV5-6, the J call TRBJ1-1; D is perhaps TRBD1 (5 bases). The germline V gene has CDR1 SGHDT and CDR2 YYEEEE. This CDR3 has 15 amino acids. V was cut by 4 bases and J by 4 bases, with 17 bases left in between.

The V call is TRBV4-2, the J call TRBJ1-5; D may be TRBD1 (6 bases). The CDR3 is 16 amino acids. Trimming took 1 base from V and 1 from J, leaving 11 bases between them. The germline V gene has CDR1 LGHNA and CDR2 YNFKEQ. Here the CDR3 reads CASSQGEGGSNQPQHF. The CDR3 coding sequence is TGTGCCAGCAGCCAAGGGGAGGGGGGGAGCAATCAGCCCCAGCATTTT.

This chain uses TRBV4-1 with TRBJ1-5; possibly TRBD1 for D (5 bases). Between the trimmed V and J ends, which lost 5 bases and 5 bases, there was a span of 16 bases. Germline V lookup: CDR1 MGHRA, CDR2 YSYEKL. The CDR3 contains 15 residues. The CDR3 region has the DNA TGCGCCAGCAGCGCCGAGGCGGGGGGGTATCAGCCCCAGCATTTT. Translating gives CASSAEAGGYQPQHF.

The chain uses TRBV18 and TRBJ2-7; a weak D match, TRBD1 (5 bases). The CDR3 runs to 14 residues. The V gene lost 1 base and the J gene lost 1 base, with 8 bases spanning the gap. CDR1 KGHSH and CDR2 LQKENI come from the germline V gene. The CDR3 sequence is CASSPQGLSYEQYF. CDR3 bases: TGTGCCAGCTCACCACAGGGGTTGTCCTACGAGCAGTACTTC. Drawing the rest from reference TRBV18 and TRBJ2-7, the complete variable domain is NAGVMQNPRHLVRRRGQEARLRCSPMKGHSHVYWYRQLPEEGLKFMVYLQKENIIDESGMPKERFSAEFPKEGPSILRIQQVVRGDSAAYFCASSPQGLSYEQYFGPGTRLTVT.

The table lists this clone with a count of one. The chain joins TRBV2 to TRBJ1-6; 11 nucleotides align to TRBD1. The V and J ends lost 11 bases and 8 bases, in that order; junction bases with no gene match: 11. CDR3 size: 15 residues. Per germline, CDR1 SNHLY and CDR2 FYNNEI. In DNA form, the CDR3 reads TGTGCCGGGAAGCCGTGGACAGGGGGCGATTCACCCCTCCACTTT. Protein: CAGKPWTGGDSPLHF.

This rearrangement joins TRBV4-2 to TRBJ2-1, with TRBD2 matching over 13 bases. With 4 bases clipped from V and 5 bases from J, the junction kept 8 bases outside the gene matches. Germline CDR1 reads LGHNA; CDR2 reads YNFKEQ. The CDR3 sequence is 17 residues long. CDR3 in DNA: TGTGCCAGCAGCCTTTGGACTAGCGGGGGAGATCACAATGAGCAGTTCTTC. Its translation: CASSLWTSGGDHNEQFF.

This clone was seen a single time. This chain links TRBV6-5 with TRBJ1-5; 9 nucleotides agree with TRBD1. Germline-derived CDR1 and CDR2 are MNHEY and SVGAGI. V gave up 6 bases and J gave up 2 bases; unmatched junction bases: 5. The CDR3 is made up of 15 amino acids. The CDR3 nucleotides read TGTGCCAGCAGCGTAACAGGGGGCGGCAATCAGCCCCAGCATTTT. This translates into CASSVTGGGNQPQHF.

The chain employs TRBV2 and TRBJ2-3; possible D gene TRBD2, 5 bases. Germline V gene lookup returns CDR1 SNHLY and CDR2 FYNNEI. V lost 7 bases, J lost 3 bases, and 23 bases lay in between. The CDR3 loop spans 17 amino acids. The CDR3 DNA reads TGTGCCAGCAAATCGACTCTGGCGGGTACCGTGACAGATACGCAGTATTTT. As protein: CASKSTLAGTVTDTQYF.

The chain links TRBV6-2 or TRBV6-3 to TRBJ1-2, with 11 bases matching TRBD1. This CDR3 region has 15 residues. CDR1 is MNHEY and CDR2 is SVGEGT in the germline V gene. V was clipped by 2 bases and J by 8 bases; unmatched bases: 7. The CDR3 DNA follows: TGTGCCAGCAGTTACGCAACCGGGACAGGGGGGGGCTACACCTTC. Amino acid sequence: CASSYATGTGGGYTF.

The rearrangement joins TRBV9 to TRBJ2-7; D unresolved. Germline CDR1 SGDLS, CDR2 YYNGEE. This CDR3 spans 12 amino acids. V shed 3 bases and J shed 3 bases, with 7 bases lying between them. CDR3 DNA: TGTGCCAGCAGCGGGGCAGACTACGAGCAGTACTTC. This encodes CASSGADYEQYF.

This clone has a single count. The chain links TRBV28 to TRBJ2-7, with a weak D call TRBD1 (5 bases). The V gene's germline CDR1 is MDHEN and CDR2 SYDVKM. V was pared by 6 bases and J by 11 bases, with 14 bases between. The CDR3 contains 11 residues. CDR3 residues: CASRALDSEYF. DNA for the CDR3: TGTGCCAGCAGGGCACTCGACAGCGAGTACTTC.

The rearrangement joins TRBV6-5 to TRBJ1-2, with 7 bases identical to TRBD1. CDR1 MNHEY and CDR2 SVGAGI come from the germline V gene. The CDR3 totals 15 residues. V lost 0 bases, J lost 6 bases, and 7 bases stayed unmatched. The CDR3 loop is CASSYSGRGNNGYTF. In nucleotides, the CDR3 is TGTGCCAGCAGTTACTCTGGCAGGGGGAATAATGGCTACACCTTC.

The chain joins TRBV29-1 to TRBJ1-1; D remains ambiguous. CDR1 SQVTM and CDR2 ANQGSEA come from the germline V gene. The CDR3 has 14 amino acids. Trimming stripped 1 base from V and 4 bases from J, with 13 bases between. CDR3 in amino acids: CSVEGLSKGTEAFF. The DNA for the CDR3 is TGCAGCGTTGAAGGACTCTCTAAGGGCACTGAAGCTTTCTTT. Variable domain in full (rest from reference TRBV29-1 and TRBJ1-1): SAVISQKPSRDICQRGTSLTIQCQVDSQVTMMFWYRQQPGQSLTLIATANQGSEATYESGFVIDKFPISRPNLTFSTLTVSNMSPEDSSIYLCSVEGLSKGTEAFFGQGTRLTVV.

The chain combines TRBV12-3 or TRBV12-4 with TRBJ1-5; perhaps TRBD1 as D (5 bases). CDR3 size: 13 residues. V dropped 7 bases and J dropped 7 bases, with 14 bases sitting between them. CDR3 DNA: TGTGCCAGCACAAGGTCCCGACAGCAGCCCCAGCATTTT. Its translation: CASTRSRQQPQHF.

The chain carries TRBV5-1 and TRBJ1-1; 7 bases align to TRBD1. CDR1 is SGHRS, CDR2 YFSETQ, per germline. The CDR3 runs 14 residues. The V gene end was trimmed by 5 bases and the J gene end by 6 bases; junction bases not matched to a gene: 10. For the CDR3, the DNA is TGCGCCAGCAGTTACAGGGGAGAGGCCCCTGAAGCTTTCTTT. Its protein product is CASSYRGEAPEAFF. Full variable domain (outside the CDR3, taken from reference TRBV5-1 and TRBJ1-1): KAGVTQTPRYLIKTRGQQVTLSCSPISGHRSVSWYQQTPGQGLQFLFEYFSETQRNKGNFPGRFSGRQFSNSRSEMNVSTLELGDSALYLCASSYRGEAPEAFFGQGTRLTVV.

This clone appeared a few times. The DNA for the CDR3 is TGTGCCAGCAGCCTCGGGACAGGGTATCAGCCCCAGCATTTT. Protein product: CASSLGTGYQPQHF. The gene calls are TRBV7-9 and TRBJ1-5; 9 nucleotides match TRBD1. The length of the CDR3 is 14 residues. With V trimmed by 5 bases and J by 5 bases, 4 bases remained unmatched. Germline CDR1 SEHNR, CDR2 FQNEAQ (reference sequence).

The CDR3 sequence is CASSPRGSSPGNTIYF. For the CDR3, the DNA is TGCGCCAGCAGCCCCAGGGGTTCCTCTCCGGGAAACACCATATATTTT. The chain is built from TRBV5-1 and TRBJ1-3; tentative D call: TRBD1 (6 bases). Germline loops: CDR1 SGHRS, CDR2 YFSETQ. V lost 4 bases, J lost 4 bases, and 18 bases lay in between. This CDR3 is built from 16 residues.